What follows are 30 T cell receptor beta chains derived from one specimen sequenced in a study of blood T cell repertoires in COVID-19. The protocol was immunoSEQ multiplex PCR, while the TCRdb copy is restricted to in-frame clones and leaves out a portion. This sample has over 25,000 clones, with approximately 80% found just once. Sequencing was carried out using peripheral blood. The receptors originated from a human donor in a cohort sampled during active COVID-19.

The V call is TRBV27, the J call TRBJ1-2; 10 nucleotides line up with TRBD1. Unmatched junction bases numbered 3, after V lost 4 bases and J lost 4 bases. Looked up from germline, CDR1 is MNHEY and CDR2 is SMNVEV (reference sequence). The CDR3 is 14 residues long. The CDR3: CASSSGDRGYGYTF. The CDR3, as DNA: TGTGCCAGCAGTTCAGGGGACAGGGGCTATGGCTACACCTTC.

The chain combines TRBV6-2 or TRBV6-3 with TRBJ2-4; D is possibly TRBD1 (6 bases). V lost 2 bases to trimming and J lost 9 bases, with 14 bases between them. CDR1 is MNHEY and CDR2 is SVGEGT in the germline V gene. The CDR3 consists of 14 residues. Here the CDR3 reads CASSYNREIGIQYF. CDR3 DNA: TGTGCCAGCAGTTACAACAGGGAGATCGGCATTCAGTACTTC.

CDR3 DNA sequence: TGCGCCAGCAGCGGGGGACTAGCGGGGGGTCCCAATGAGCAGTTCTTC. Translation: CASSGGLAGGPNEQFF. The rearrangement joins TRBV5-1 to TRBJ2-1; TRBD2 agrees at 15 bases. This CDR3 has 16 amino acids. V shed 4 bases and J 6 bases; nucleotides not matched to a gene: 5. Germline V gives CDR1 SGHRS, CDR2 YFSETQ.

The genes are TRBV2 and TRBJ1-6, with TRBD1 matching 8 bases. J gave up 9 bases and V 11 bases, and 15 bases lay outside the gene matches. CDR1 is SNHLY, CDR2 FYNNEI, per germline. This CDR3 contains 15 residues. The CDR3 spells CAGGRGQALGSPLHF. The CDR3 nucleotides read TGTGCCGGCGGGCGGGGACAGGCACTCGGTTCACCCCTCCACTTT.

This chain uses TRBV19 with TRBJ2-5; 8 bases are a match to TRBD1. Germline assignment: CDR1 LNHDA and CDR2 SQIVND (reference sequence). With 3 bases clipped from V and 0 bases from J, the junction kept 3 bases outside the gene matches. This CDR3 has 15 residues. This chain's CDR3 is CASSIGDRYQETQYF. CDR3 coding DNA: TGTGCCAGTAGTATCGGGGACAGGTACCAAGAGACCCAGTACTTC.

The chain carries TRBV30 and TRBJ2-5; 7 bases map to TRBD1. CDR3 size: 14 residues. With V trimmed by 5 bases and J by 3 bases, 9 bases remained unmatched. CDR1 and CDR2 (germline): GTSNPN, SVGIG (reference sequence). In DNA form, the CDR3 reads TGTGCCTGGGATAAGCCGGGACAGAAAGAGACCCAGTACTTC. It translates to CAWDKPGQKETQYF.

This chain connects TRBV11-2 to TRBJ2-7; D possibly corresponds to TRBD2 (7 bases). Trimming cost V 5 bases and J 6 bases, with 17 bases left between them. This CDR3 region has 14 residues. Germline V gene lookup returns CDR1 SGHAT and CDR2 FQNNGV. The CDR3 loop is CASSRGVSGVEQYF. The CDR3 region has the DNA TGTGCCAGCAGCCGGGGGGTATCAGGGGTCGAGCAGTACTTC.

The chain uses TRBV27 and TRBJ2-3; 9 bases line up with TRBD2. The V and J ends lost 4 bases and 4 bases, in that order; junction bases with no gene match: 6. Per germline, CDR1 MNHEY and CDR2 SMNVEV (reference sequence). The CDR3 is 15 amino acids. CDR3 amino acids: CASSSGTSPADTQYF. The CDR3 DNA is TGTGCCAGCAGTTCCGGGACTAGCCCCGCAGATACGCAGTATTTT.

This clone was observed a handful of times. The CDR3 protein is CASSLTGTGVAEAFF. The CDR3 DNA reads TGTGCCAGCAGCCTTACCGGGACAGGGGTAGCTGAAGCTTTCTTT. The chain is built from TRBV7-9 and TRBJ1-1; 10 bases fit TRBD1. J gave up 6 bases and V 5 bases, and 9 bases lay outside the gene matches. The germline V gene encodes CDR1 SEHNR and CDR2 FQNEAQ (reference sequence). The CDR3 contains 15 residues.

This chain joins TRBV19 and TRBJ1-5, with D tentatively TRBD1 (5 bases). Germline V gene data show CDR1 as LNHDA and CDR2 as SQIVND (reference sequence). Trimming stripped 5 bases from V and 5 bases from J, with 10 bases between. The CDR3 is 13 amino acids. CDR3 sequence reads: CASSPDSHQPQHF. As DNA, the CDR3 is TGTGCCAGTAGTCCAGACAGTCATCAGCCCCAGCATTTT.

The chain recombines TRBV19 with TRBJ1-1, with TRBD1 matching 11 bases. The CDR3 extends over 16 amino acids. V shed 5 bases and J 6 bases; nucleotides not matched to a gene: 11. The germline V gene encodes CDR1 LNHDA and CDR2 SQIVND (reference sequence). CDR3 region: CASSFGQGAKSAEAFF. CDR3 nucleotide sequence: TGTGCCAGTAGTTTCGGACAGGGGGCGAAGAGCGCTGAAGCTTTCTTT. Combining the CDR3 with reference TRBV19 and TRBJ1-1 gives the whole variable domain DGGITQSPKYLFRKEGQNVTLSCEQNLNHDAMYWYRQDPGQGLRLIYYSQIVNDFQKGDIAEGYSVSREKKESFPLTVTSAQKNPTAFYLCASSFGQGAKSAEAFFGQGTRLTVV.

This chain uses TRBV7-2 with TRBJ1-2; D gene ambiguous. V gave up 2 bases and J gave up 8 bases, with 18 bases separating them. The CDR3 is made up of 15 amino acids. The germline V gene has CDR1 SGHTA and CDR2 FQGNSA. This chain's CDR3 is CASSLKGGNAGGYTF. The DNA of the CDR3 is TGTGCCAGCAGCTTAAAAGGAGGGAACGCGGGGGGCTACACCTTC.

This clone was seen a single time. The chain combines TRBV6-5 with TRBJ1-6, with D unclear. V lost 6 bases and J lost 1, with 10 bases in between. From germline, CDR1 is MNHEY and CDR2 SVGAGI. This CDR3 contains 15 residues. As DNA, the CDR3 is TGTGCCAGCAGAGACGTACAGTCCTATAATTCACCCCTCCACTTT. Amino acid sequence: CASRDVQSYNSPLHF.

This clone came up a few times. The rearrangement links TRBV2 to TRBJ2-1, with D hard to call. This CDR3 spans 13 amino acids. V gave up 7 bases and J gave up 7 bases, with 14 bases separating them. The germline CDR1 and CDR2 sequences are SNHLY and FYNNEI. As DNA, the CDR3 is TGTGCCAGCAATCTGTTGATCGGGAATGAGCAGTTCTTC. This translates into CASNLLIGNEQFF.

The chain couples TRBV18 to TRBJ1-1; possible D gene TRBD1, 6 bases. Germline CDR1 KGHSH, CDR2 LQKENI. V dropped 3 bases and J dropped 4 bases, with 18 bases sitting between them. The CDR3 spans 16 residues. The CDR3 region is CASSPYDSTGSTEAFF. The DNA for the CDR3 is TGTGCCAGCTCACCCTACGATTCCACAGGGAGCACTGAAGCTTTCTTT.

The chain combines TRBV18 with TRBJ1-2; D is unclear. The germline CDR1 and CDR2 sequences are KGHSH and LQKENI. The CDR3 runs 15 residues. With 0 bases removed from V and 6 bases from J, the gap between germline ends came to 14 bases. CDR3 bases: TGTGCCAGCTCACCACCAAATACTGGCGGGGATGGCTACACCTTC. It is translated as CASSPPNTGGDGYTF.

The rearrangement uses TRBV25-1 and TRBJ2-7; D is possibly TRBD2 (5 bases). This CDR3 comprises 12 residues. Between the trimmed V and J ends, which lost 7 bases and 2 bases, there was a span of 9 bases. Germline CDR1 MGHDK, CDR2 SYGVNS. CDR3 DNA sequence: TGTGCCAGCACGGGGAGCCCCTACGAGCAGTACTTC. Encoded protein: CASTGSPYEQYF.

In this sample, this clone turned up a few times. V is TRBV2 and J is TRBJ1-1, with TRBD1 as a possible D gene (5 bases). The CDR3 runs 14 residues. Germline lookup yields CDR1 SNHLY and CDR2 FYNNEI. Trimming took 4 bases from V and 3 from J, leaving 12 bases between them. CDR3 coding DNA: TGTGCCAGCAGTGGCCCCGGGGGGGACACTGAAGCTTTCTTT. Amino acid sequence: CASSGPGGDTEAFF.

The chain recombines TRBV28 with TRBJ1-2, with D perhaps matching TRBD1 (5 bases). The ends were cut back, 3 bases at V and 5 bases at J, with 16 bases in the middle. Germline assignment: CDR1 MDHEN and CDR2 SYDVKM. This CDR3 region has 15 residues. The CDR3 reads CASSFMGGLEYGYTF. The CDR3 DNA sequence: TGTGCCAGCAGTTTTATGGGGGGTTTGGAGTATGGCTACACCTTC.

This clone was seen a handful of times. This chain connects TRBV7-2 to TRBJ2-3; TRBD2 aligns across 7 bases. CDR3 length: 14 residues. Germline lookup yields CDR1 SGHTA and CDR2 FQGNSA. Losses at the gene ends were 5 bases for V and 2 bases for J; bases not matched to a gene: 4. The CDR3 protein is CASSRGRATDTQYF. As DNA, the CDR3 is TGTGCCAGCAGCCGCGGGAGAGCCACAGATACGCAGTATTTT.

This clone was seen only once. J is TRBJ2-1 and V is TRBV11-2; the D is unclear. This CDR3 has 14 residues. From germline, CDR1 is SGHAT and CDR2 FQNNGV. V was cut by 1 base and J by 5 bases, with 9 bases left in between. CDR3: CASSLGSVNNEQFF. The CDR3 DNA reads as TGTGCCAGCAGCTTAGGTAGTGTTAACAATGAGCAGTTCTTC.

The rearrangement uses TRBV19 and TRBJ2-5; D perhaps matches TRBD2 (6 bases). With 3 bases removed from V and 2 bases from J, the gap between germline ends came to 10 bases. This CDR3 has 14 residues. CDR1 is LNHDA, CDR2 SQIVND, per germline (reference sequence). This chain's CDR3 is CASSIGTAQETQYF. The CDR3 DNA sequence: TGTGCCAGTAGTATCGGGACTGCACAAGAGACCCAGTACTTC. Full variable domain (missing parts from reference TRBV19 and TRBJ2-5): DGGITQSPKYLFRKEGQNVTLSCEQNLNHDAMYWYRQDPGQGLRLIYYSQIVNDFQKGDIAEGYSVSREKKESFPLTVTSAQKNPTAFYLCASSIGTAQETQYFGPGTRLLVL.

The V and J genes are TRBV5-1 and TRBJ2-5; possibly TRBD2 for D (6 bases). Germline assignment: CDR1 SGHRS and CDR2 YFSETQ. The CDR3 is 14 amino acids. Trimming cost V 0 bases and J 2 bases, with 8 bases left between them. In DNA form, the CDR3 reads TGCGCCAGCAGCTTGGTAGCGGTTCAAGAGACCCAGTACTTC. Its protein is CASSLVAVQETQYF.

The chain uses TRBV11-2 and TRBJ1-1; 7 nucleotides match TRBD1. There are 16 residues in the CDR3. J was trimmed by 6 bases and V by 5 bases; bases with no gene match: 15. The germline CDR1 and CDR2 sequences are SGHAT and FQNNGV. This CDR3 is CASSAPLDRVEAEAFF. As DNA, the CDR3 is TGTGCCAGCAGCGCCCCGTTAGACAGGGTAGAAGCTGAAGCTTTCTTT.

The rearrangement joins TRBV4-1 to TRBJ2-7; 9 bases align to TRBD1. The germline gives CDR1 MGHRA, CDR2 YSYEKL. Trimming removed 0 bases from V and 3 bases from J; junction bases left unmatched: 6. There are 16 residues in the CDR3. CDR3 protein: CASSQDRGQGLYEQYF. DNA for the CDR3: TGCGCCAGCAGCCAAGATAGGGGACAGGGACTCTACGAGCAGTACTTC.

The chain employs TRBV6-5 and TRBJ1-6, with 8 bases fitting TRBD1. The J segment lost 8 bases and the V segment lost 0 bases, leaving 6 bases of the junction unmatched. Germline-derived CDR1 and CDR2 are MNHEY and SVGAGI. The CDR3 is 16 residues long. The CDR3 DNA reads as TGTGCCAGCAGTTACTCGAACAGGGGGGGATATTCACCCCTCCACTTT. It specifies CASSYSNRGGYSPLHF.

DNA for the CDR3: TGTGCCAGCTCACCTCAAGCGGATCAGCCCCAGCATTTT. Translation gives CASSPQADQPQHF. V usage is TRBV18 and J usage is TRBJ1-5; D is ambiguous. The CDR3 is 13 residues long. Germline lookup yields CDR1 KGHSH and CDR2 LQKENI. V was pared by 3 bases and J by 5 bases, with 8 bases between.

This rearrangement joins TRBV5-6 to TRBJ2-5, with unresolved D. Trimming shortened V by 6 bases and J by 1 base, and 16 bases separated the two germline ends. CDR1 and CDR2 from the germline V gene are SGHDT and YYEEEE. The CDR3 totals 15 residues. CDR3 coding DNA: TGTGCCAGCACCGCGGTTGGTAGCCTCCAAGAGACCCAGTACTTC. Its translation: CASTAVGSLQETQYF. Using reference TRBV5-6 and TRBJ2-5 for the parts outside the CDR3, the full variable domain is DAGVTQSPTHLIKTRGQQVTLRCSPKSGHDTVSWYQQALGQGPQFIFQYYEEEERQRGNFPDRFSGHQFPNYSSELNVNALLLGDSALYLCASTAVGSLQETQYFGPGTRLLVL.

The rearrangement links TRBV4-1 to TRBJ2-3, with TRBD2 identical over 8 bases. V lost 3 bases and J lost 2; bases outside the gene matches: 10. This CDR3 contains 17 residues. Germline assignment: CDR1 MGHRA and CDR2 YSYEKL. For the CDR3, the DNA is TGCGCCAGCAGCCACTCCATTCGGGGGGGAGACACAGATACGCAGTATTTT. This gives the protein CASSHSIRGGDTDTQYF.

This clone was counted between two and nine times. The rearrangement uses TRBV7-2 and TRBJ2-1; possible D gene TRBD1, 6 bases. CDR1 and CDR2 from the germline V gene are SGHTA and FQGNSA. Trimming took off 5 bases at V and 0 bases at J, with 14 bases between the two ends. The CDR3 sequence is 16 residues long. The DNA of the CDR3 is TGTGCCAGCAGCCGTTGGACAGTTAACTCCTACAATGAGCAGTTCTTC. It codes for CASSRWTVNSYNEQFF. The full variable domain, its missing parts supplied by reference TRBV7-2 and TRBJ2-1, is GAGVSQSPSNKVTEKGKDVELRCDPISGHTALYWYRQSLGQGLEFLIYFQGNSAPDKSGLPSDRFSAERTGGSVSTLTIQRTQQEDSAVYLCASSRWTVNSYNEQFFGPGTRLTVL.